The sequence of this T cell receptor (beta chain) was determined in a study of cytomegalovirus exposure and HLA in healthy donors. Across the whole study: An early data release held some 85 million unique TCRs from HLA-typed donors. The study's findings and limits: Researchers reported from a later analysis that most CMV-associated TCR beta chains appeared HLA-restricted. Earlier analysis yielded a pattern in which most TCR beta V segments were productive about 87% or about 30% of the time.

The length of the CDR3 is 14 residues. Trimming removed 1 base at V and 0 bases at J, with 6 bases between. CDR1 is SGHNT and CDR2 is YENEEA in the germline V gene. On this clone: As yet, its antigen is unknown.

The donors (healthy individuals) were bone marrow donors. The PCR ran on 60 Vbeta and 13 Jbeta primers. Clones were read by immunoSEQ multiplex PCR, and TCRdb kept only the in-frame ones, dropping some. In the table there are some 150,000 clones, about 77% of which are singletons. The specimen sequenced was PBMCs. The rearrangement joins TRBV11-3 to TRBJ2-5, with D hard to call. The origin of this receptor is a female donor in good health and CMV-seronegative. The DNA of the CDR3 is TGTGCCAGCAGCTTAGGCCAGTACCAAGAGACCCAGTACTTC. It translates to CASSLGQYQETQYF.